The next 14 T cell receptor beta chains were all read from a single sample in a study of molecular identifiers for immune sequencing clone quantification. TCRdb independently ran MiXCR on the PCR reads; one entry per CDR3 protein. Found here are 85,000 to 120,000 distinct CDR3 sequences, 30% to 45% of them singletons; the top ten hold 9% to 10%. Sequencing used naive CD8+ T cells from blood, with Jurkat cell RNA spiked in. Subset here: FACS-sorted CD8+CD4-CCR7+CD45RA+ naive T cells. The receptors shown here come from a human donor in good health. Some libraries in this study had Jurkat cell RNA spiked in.

The J gene is TRBJ2-1, the V gene TRBV28; D remains unclear. V lost 5 bases and J lost 3, with 14 bases in between. This CDR3 contains 15 residues. Germline CDR1 MDHEN, CDR2 SYDVKM. DNA of the CDR3: TGTGCCAGCAGTCAAACACAAACCATCTACAATGAGCAGTTCTTC. It yields the protein CASSQTQTIYNEQFF.

The rearrangement links TRBV12-3 or TRBV12-4 to TRBJ2-5, with 10 bases fitting TRBD2. Trimming removed 7 bases from V and 0 bases from J; junction bases left unmatched: 5. This CDR3 is built from 15 residues. Written as DNA, the CDR3 is TGTGCCAGCAACAGCGGGACTAGCGACCAAGAGACCCAGTACTTC. Amino acid sequence: CASNSGTSDQETQYF.

This clonotype was counted only a few times. The chain couples TRBV28 to TRBJ2-7; no reliable D call. V was shortened by 3 bases and J by 2 bases, with 5 bases between the two germline ends. CDR1 MDHEN and CDR2 SYDVKM come from the germline V gene. The CDR3 covers 12 residues. The CDR3 nucleotides are TGTGCCAGCAGTTTCAGGACCTACGAGCAGTACTTC. Its translation: CASSFRTYEQYF.

The chain uses TRBV19 and TRBJ1-5; D unclear. The CDR3 has 15 residues. Trimming took off 5 bases at V and 4 bases at J, with 15 bases between the two ends. The germline V gene encodes CDR1 LNHDA and CDR2 SQIVND (reference sequence). The CDR3 region has the DNA TGTGCCAGTAGTCCGGGGTCGTGGGGAAATCAGCCCCAGCATTTT. As protein: CASSPGSWGNQPQHF.

For this clonotype: Possible read error: a much larger clone is one base away. The V and J genes are TRBV7-9 and TRBJ1-6; no firm D call. The V gene's germline CDR1 is SEHNR and CDR2 FQNEAQ (reference sequence). Trimming removed 5 bases from V and 6 bases from J, with 14 bases in between. CDR3 length: 15 amino acids. DNA for the CDR3: TGTGCCAGCAGCCCTGCTCACAATTTTAATTCACCCCTCCACTTT. Its translation: CASSPAHNFNSPLHF.

This chain joins TRBV19 and TRBJ1-5; D gene unclear. This CDR3 is 16 amino acids long. Per germline, CDR1 LNHDA and CDR2 SQIVND (reference sequence). The ends were cut back, 3 bases at V and 0 bases at J, with 12 bases in the middle. The CDR3 DNA reads TGTGCCAGTAGTATTTGGATTTACGATAGCAATCAGCCCCAGCATTTT. It translates to CASSIWIYDSNQPQHF.

This clonotype was seen a handful of times. The chain joins TRBV28 to TRBJ2-3, with 7 bases aligning to TRBD2. This CDR3 is built from 15 residues. The V segment lost 3 bases and the J segment 6 bases; nucleotides outside the gene matches: 9. From germline, CDR1 is MDHEN and CDR2 SYDVKM. CDR3 in amino acids: CASSLVGGPADTQYF. CDR3 nucleotides: TGTGCCAGCAGTTTGGTGGGAGGGCCGGCCGATACGCAGTATTTT.

The V call is TRBV19, the J call TRBJ1-1; D is possibly TRBD1 (5 bases). CDR1 and CDR2 (germline): LNHDA, SQIVND (reference sequence). Trimming stripped 1 base from V and 4 bases from J, with 19 bases between. CDR3 length equals 17 residues. CDR3 nucleotides: TGTGCCAGTAGTATAGGGACAAGGGGCCCCGAAGGCACTGAAGCTTTCTTT. Protein sequence: CASSIGTRGPEGTEAFF.

The chain recombines TRBV4-3 with TRBJ2-7, with 7 bases fitting TRBD1. There are 12 residues in the CDR3. J lost 6 bases, V lost 1 base, and 0 bases had no gene match. Germline V gene lookup returns CDR1 LGHNA and CDR2 YSLEER. The CDR3 region has the DNA TGCGCCAGCAGCCAAGCAGGGGGCGAGCAGTACTTC. This translates into CASSQAGGEQYF.

The count of this clonotype is one. Likely a read error: the CDR3 ends without its conserved phenylalanine or tryptophan. The chain carries TRBV28 and TRBJ2-2; 8 bases are a match to TRBD1. The germline gives CDR1 MDHEN, CDR2 SYDVKM. Germline trimming cut 5 bases from V and 7 bases from J; bases unmatched to any gene: 6. There are 14 residues in the CDR3. The CDR3 DNA reads TGTGCCAGCAGTCTCCGGACAGGGATCGGGGAGCTGTTTTTA. Encoded protein: CASSLRTGIGELFL.

This clonotype was seen ten or more times. In this CDR3 the conserved last residue, phenylalanine or tryptophan, is missing, so a read error is likely. Because the CDR3's place on the DNA is in doubt, the DNA is left out and the CDR3 is given as listed by TCRdb. The chain is built from TRBV9 and TRBJ2-7; the tabulated D call, TRBD2, remains unverified against the DNA. CDR1 SGDLS and CDR2 YYNGEE come from the germline V gene. The CDR3 adds up to 9 amino acids, both ends counted. The CDR3 spells CASSVGSKL.

This clonotype showed up just a few times. The chain combines TRBV20-1 with TRBJ2-1, with TRBD2 matching over 9 bases. The CDR3 runs to 16 residues. Unmatched junction bases numbered 11, after V lost 4 bases and J lost 4 bases. Per the germline V gene, CDR1 is DFQATT and CDR2 is SNEGSKA (reference sequence). The CDR3 spells CSAIILTSGDYNEQFF. The CDR3 nucleotides read TGCAGTGCTATCATTTTGACTAGCGGTGATTACAATGAGCAGTTCTTC.

The chain has TRBV7-9 and TRBJ2-2; D possibly corresponds to TRBD1 (5 bases). CDR3 length: 15 residues. The germline V gene encodes CDR1 SEHNR and CDR2 FQNEAQ (reference sequence). V lost 4 bases to trimming and J lost 3 bases, with 12 bases between them. Here the CDR3 reads CASSSGRDYTGELFF. DNA of the CDR3: TGTGCCAGCAGCTCTGGCAGGGATTACACCGGGGAGCTGTTTTTT.

A single count supports this clonotype. The chain carries TRBV10-3 and TRBJ1-2; 7 nucleotides line up with TRBD1. Unmatched junction bases numbered 13, after V lost 11 bases and J lost 10 bases. The CDR3 sequence is 12 residues long. Germline V CDR1 and CDR2: ENHRY, SYGVKD. The CDR3 region is CASLRQGIDYTF. The CDR3 region has the DNA TGTGCCTCGCTCCGACAGGGTATTGACTACACCTTC.